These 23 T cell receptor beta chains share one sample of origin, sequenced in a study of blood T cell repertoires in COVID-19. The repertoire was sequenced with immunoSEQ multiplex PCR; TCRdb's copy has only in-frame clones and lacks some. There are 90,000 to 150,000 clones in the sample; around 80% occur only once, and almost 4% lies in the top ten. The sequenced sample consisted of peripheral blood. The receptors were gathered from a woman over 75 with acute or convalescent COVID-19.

The CDR3 region has the DNA TGCGCCAGCAGCCAAGCTACAGGGACGGGCGGCTACACCTTC. This sequence encodes CASSQATGTGGYTF. The chain couples TRBV4-3 to TRBJ1-2, with D perhaps matching TRBD1 (6 bases). This CDR3 is built from 14 residues. V was trimmed by 1 base and J by 8 bases, leaving 14 bases between them. In germline, CDR1 is LGHNA, CDR2 YSLEER.

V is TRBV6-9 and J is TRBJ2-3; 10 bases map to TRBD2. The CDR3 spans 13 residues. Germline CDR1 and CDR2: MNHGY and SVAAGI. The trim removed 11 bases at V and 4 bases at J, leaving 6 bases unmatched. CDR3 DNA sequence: TGTGCCGGCCTAGCGGGAGATTCAGATACGCAGTATTTT. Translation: CAGLAGDSDTQYF.

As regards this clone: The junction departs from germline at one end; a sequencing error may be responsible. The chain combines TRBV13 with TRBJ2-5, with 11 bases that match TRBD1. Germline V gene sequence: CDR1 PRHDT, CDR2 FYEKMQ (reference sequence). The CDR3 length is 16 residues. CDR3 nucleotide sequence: TGTGCCAGCAGCGTAGGGGTCGGACAGGGGGCCGAGACCCAGTACTTC. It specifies CASSVGVGQGAETQYF. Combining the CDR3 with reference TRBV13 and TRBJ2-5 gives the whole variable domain AAGVIQSPRHLIKEKRETATLKCYPIPRHDTVYWYQQGPGQDPQFLISFYEKMQSDKGSIPDRFSAQQFSDYHSELNMSSLELGDSALYFCASSVGVGQGAETQYFGPGTRLLVL.

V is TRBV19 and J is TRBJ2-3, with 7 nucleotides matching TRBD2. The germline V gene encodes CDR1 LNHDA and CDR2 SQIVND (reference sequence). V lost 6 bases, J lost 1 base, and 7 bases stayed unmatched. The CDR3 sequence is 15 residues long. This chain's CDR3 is CASRTSGGGTDTQYF. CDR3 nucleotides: TGTGCCAGTAGGACCTCTGGGGGGGGCACAGATACGCAGTATTTT.

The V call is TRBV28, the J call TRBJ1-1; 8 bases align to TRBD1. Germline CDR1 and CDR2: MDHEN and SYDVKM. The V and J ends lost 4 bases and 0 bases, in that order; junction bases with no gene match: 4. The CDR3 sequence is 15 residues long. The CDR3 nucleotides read TGTGCCAGCAGTTCCCGACAGGGGCTGAACACTGAAGCTTTCTTT. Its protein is CASSSRQGLNTEAFF.

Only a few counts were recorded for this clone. CDR3 loop: CASSLNTGELFF. CDR3 DNA: TGCGCCAGCAGCCTGAACACCGGGGAGCTGTTTTTT. The chain recombines TRBV5-1 with TRBJ2-2; D not certain. From germline, CDR1 is SGHRS and CDR2 YFSETQ. The V end was cut by 4 bases, the J end by 1 base, with 2 bases between. The CDR3 has 12 residues.

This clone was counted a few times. Here the CDR3 DNA reads TGTGCCAGCAGCCAGGCAGGGGGCGGAGATGAAAAACTGTTTTTT. Protein product: CASSQAGGGDEKLFF. The rearrangement links TRBV3-1 (or the pseudogene TRBV3-2) to TRBJ1-4; 8 bases match TRBD1. The V gene end was trimmed by 3 bases and the J gene end by 6 bases; junction bases not matched to a gene: 6. This CDR3 has 15 residues. Germline lookup yields CDR1 LGHDT and CDR2 YNNKEL (reference sequence).

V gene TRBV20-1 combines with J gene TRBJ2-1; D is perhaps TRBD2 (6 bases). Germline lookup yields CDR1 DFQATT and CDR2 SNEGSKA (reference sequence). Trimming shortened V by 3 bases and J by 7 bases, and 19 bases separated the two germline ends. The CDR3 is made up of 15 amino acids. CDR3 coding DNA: TGCAGTGCTAGTCCACCGGGGGACCTTAGGAATGAGCAGTTCTTC. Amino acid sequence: CSASPPGDLRNEQFF.

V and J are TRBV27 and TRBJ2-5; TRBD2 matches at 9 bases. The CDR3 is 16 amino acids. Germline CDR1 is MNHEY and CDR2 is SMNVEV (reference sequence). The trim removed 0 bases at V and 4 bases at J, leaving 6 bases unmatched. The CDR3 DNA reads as TGTGCCAGCAGTTTATCGGTAGCGGGGGTCCCAGAGACCCAGTACTTC. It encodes CASSLSVAGVPETQYF.

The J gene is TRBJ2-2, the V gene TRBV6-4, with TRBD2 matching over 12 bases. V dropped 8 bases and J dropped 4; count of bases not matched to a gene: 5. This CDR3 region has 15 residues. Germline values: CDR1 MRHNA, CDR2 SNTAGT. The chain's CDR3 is CASSSGRAGTGELFF. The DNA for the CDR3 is TGTGCCAGCTCTAGCGGGAGGGCTGGCACCGGGGAGCTGTTTTTT.

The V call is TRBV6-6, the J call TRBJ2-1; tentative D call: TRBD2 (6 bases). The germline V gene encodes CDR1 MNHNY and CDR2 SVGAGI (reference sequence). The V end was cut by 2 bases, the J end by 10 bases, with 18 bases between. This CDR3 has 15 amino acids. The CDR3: CASSYDGLALGEQFF. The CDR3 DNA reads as TGTGCCAGCAGTTACGACGGGCTAGCGCTCGGCGAGCAGTTCTTC.

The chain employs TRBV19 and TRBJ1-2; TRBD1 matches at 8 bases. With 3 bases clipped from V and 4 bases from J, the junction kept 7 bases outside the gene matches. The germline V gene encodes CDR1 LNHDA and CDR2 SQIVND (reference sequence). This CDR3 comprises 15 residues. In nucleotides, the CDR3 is TGTGCCAGTAGTATCCAGGGGGCGAAAGGCTATGGCTACACCTTC. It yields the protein CASSIQGAKGYGYTF.

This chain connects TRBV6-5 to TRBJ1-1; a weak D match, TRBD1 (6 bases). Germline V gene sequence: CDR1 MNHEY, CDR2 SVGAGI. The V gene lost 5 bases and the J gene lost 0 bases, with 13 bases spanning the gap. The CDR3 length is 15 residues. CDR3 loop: CASSRTELMNTEAFF. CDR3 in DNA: TGTGCCAGCAGTCGGACAGAGCTTATGAACACTGAAGCTTTCTTT.

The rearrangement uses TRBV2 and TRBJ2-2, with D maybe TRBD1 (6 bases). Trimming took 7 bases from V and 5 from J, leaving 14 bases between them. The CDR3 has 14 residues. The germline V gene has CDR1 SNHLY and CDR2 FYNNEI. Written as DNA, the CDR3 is TGTGCCAGCACGCCGTCCAGGGGAACCGGGGAGCTGTTTTTT. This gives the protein CASTPSRGTGELFF.

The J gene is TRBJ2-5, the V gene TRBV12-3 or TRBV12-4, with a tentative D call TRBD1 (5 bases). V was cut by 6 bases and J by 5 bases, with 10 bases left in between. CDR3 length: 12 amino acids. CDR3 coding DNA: TGTGCCAGCAGCCAGGGATGGGAGACCCAGTACTTC. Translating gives CASSQGWETQYF.

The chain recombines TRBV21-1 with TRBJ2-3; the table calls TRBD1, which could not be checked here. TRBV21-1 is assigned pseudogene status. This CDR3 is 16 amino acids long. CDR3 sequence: CASSKPGTGGVDTQYF. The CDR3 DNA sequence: TGTGCCAGCAGCAAACCCGGGACAGGTGGCGTCGATACGCAGTATTTT.

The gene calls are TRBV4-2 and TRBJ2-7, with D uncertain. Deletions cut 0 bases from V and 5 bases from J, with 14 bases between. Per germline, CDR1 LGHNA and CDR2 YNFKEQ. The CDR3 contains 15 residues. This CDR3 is CASSQDIRVPHEQYF. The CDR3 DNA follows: TGTGCCAGCAGCCAAGACATCCGGGTTCCCCACGAGCAGTACTTC.

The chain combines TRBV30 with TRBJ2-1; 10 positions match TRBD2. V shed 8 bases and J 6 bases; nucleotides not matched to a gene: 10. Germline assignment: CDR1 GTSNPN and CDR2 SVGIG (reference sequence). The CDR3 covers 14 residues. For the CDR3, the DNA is TGTGCCCGGACCGGGACTAGCGTCCGCAATGAGCAGTTCTTC. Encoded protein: CARTGTSVRNEQFF.

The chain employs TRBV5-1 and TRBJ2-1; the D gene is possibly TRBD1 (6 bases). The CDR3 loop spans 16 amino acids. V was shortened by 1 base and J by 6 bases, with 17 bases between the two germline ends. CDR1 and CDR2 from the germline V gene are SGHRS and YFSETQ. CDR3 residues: CASSLNPGERVNEQFF. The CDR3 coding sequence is TGCGCCAGCAGCTTGAACCCAGGGGAGAGGGTCAATGAGCAGTTCTTC.

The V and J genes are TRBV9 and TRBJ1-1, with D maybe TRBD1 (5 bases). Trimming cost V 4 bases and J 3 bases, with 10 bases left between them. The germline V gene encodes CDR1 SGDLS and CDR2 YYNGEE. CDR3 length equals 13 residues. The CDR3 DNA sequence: TGTGCCAGCAGCCTTCGGGGGTACACTGAAGCTTTCTTT. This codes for CASSLRGYTEAFF. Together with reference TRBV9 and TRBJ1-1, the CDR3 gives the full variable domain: DSGVTQTPKHLITATGQRVTLRCSPRSGDLSVYWYQQSLDQGLQFLIQYYNGEERAKGNILERFSAQQFPDLHSELNLSSLELGDSALYFCASSLRGYTEAFFGQGTRLTVV.

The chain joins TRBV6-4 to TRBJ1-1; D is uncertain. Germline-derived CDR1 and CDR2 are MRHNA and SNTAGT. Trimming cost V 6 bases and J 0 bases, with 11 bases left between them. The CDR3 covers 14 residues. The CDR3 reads CASRTRKLNTEAFF. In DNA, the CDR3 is TGTGCCAGCAGAACCAGAAAATTGAACACTGAAGCTTTCTTT.

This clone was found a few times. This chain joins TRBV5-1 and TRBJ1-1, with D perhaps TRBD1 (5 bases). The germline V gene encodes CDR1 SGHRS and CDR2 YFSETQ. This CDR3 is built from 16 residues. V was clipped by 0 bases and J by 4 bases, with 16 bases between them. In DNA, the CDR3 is TGCGCCAGCAGCTTGGCCATGGGGCAGGGAGGCACTGAAGCTTTCTTT. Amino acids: CASSLAMGQGGTEAFF. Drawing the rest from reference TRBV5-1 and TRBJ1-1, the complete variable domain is KAGVTQTPRYLIKTRGQQVTLSCSPISGHRSVSWYQQTPGQGLQFLFEYFSETQRNKGNFPGRFSGRQFSNSRSEMNVSTLELGDSALYLCASSLAMGQGGTEAFFGQGTRLTVV.

CDR3 bases: TGTGCCAGCAGACTCTCCGGGGTTCTCCGATTAGATACGCAGTATTTT. Translation gives CASRLSGVLRLDTQYF. The chain links TRBV27 to TRBJ2-3; D is possibly TRBD2 (5 bases). This CDR3 spans 16 amino acids. Trimming cost V 6 bases and J 5 bases, with 21 bases left between them. CDR1 MNHEY and CDR2 SMNVEV come from the germline V gene (reference sequence).